This T cell receptor (beta chain) was identified during a study of blood T cells in healthy people across ages. A second roughly 6 to 11 cycle PCR used barcoded and J-beta primers. TCRdb re-derived calls from the 5' RACE reads in MiXCR, one entry per CDR3 protein. The sample lists about 840,000 distinct CDR3 sequences; roughly 29% were seen once. There are many counts of this clonotype. Its cognate antigen is unknown. Study results and caveats: Naive CD4+ cell counts and diversity both ran higher in long-lived than in aged donors.

The CDR3 loop spans 15 amino acids. The J segment lost 0 bases and the V segment lost 5 bases, leaving 3 bases of the junction unmatched. Looked up from germline, CDR1 is SGHVS and CDR2 is FNYEAQ. PBMCs, at least 6 million per sample, were isolated. A further study also used this sample, focusing on T cells of mothers and their children. That paper states: Mothers gave over 10 million TCR beta CDR3 reads each, and children several million each. Detection of persistent microchimeric T cell clones did not occur.

The chain links TRBV7-6 to TRBJ2-4, with TRBD1 matching 8 bases. The sequenced sample consisted of blood. This receptor was obtained from a woman between 40 and 50 years old in good health. The CDR3 nucleotides read TGTGCCAGCAGCAGCGGACAGGGAGCCAAAAACATTCAGTACTTC. Amino acid sequence: CASSSGQGAKNIQYF. Filled out from reference TRBV7-6 and TRBJ2-4, the complete variable domain reads GAGVSQSPRYKVTKRGQDVALRCDPISGHVSLYWYRQALGQGPEFLTYFNYEAQQDKSGLPNDRFSAERPEGSISTLTIQRTEQRDSAMYRCASSSGQGAKNIQYFGAGTRLSVL.